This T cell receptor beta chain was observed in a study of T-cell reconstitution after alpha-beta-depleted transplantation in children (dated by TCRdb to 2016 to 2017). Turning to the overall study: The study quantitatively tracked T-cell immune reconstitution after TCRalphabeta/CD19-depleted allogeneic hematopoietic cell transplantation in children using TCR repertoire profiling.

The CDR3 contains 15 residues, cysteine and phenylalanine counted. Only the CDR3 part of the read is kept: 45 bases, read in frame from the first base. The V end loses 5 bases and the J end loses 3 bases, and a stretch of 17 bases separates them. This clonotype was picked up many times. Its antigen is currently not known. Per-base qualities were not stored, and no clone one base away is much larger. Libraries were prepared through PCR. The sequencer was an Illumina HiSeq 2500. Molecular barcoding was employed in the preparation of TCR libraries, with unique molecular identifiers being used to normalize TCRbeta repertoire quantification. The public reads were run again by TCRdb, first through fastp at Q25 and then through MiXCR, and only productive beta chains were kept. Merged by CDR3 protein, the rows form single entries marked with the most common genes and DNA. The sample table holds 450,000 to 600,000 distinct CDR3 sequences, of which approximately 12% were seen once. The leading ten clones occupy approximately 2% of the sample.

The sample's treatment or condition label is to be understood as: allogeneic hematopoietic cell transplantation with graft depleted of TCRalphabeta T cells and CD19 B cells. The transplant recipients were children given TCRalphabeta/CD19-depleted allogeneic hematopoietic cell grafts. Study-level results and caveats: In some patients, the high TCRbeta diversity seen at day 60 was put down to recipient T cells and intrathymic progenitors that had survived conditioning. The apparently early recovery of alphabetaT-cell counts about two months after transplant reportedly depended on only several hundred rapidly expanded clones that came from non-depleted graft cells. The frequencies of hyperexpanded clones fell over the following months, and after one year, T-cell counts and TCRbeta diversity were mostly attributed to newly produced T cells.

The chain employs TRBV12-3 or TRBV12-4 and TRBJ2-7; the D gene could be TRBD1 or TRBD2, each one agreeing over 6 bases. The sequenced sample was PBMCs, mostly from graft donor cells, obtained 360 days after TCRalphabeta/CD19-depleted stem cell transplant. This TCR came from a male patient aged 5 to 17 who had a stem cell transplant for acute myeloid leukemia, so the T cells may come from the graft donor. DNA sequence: TGTGCCAGCAGTCCCCGTAGTAGGGGGGTCTACGAGCAGTACTTC. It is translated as CASSPRSRGVYEQYF.